One and the same sample provided the 28 T cell receptor beta chains below, sequenced in a study of cytomegalovirus exposure and HLA in healthy donors. Method: immunoSEQ multiplex PCR; TCRdb's copy keeps in-frame clones and lacks some. The repertoire holds some 250,000 clones, with roughly 90% as singletons. Sequenced sample: PBMCs. The receptors shown here come from a woman under 30 in good health and CMV-seronegative.

This clone came up many times. The rearrangement uses TRBV7-3 and TRBJ1-6; TRBD1 matches 8 bases. CDR1 is SGHTA, CDR2 FQGTGA, per germline. The CDR3 runs to 14 residues. V was pared by 4 bases and J by 10 bases, with 6 bases of the junction left unmatched. CDR3: CASSSTGARSPLHF. The DNA for the CDR3 is TGTGCCAGCAGCTCGACAGGGGCAAGATCACCCCTCCACTTT.

The chain uses TRBV7-3 and TRBJ2-7, with D possibly TRBD1 on 6 matching bases. Trimming left V 2 bases short and J 7 bases short, with 12 bases between. Germline CDR1 reads SGHTA; CDR2 reads FQGTGA. The CDR3 extends over 13 amino acids. The CDR3 here is CASSLGTPGEQYF. DNA of the CDR3: TGTGCCAGCAGCTTAGGGACACCGGGGGAGCAGTACTTC.

This sequence joins TRBV2 and TRBJ1-1, with a weak D call TRBD1 (6 bases). From germline, CDR1 is SNHLY and CDR2 FYNNEI. The V end was cut by 6 bases, the J end by 0 bases, with 14 bases between. This CDR3 spans 15 amino acids. CDR3 protein: CASSTNRDMNTEAFF. In DNA, the CDR3 is TGTGCCAGCAGCACCAACAGGGACATGAACACTGAAGCTTTCTTT.

The V call is TRBV28, the J call TRBJ2-1, with D possibly TRBD1 on 6 matching bases. The CDR3 covers 16 residues. The ends were cut back, 6 bases at V and 6 bases at J, with 21 bases in the middle. Germline CDR1 reads MDHEN; CDR2 reads SYDVKM. The CDR3: CASSFQVFRGPNEQFF. CDR3 in DNA: TGTGCCAGCAGCTTTCAAGTTTTCAGGGGCCCCAATGAGCAGTTCTTC.

This clone was counted a single time. The V gene is TRBV27, the J gene TRBJ1-1; the D gene is possibly TRBD1 (6 bases). CDR1 MNHEY and CDR2 SMNVEV come from the germline V gene (reference sequence). V lost 5 bases and J 5 bases, leaving 15 bases between the germline ends. The CDR3 length is 14 residues. CDR3 coding DNA: TGTGCCAGCAGTAAACAGGGTCCGGGAACTGAAGCTTTCTTT. It specifies CASSKQGPGTEAFF.

The chain joins TRBV7-2 to TRBJ1-2; 8 positions agree with TRBD1. Germline trimming cut 4 bases from V and 7 bases from J; bases unmatched to any gene: 2. The CDR3 length is 12 residues. Germline CDR1 reads SGHTA; CDR2 reads FQGNSA. The CDR3 is CASSSRGLGYTF. The CDR3, as DNA: TGTGCCAGCAGCTCCAGGGGGCTTGGCTACACCTTC.

The chain has TRBV7-8 and TRBJ1-5; TRBD1 might be the D (5 bases). The CDR3 has 15 residues. CDR1 and CDR2 from the germline V gene are SGHVS and FQNEAQ. Between the trimmed V and J ends, which lost 3 bases and 4 bases, there was a span of 13 bases. The CDR3 bases are TGTGCCAGCAGCTTTACTACGGGGGGGAATCAGCCCCAGCATTTT. Amino acid sequence: CASSFTTGGNQPQHF. Combining the CDR3 with reference TRBV7-8 and TRBJ1-5 gives the whole variable domain GAGVSQSPRYKVAKRGQDVALRCDPISGHVSLFWYQQALGQGPEFLTYFQNEAQLDKSGLPSDRFFAERPEGSVSTLKIQRTQQEDSAVYLCASSFTTGGNQPQHFGDGTRLSIL.

Comment on this clone: Distinct nucleotide sequences in the sample also encode this CDR3. The rearrangement uses TRBV6-1 and TRBJ2-7; TRBD1 might be the D (5 bases). The CDR3 contains 14 residues. CDR1 MNHNS and CDR2 SASEGT come from the germline V gene. CDR3 DNA: TGTGCCAGTAGTGAGCACGACAGATCCTACGAGCAGTACGTC. As protein: CASSEHDRSYEQYV.

The V and J genes are TRBV27 and TRBJ1-5, with a weak D call TRBD1 (5 bases). This CDR3 region has 15 residues. Germline loops: CDR1 MNHEY, CDR2 SMNVEV (reference sequence). Trimming pared 3 bases from V and 2 bases from J, leaving 11 bases between. CDR3 bases: TGTGCCAGCAGTTTGGGGAGGGGTGGCAATCAGCCCCAGCATTTT. Its protein product is CASSLGRGGNQPQHF.

The V and J genes are TRBV9 and TRBJ1-6, with 8 bases aligning to TRBD1. Looked up from germline, CDR1 is SGDLS and CDR2 is YYNGEE. The CDR3 has 14 residues. With V trimmed by 4 bases and J by 11 bases, 8 bases remained unmatched. CDR3 residues: CASSSATGEPPLHF. In nucleotides, the CDR3 is TGTGCCAGCAGCTCAGCGACAGGGGAGCCACCCCTCCACTTT.

The V call is TRBV9, the J call TRBJ2-1; 9 nucleotides line up with TRBD2. The CDR3 runs to 16 residues. With V trimmed by 3 bases and J by 0 bases, 4 bases remained unmatched. Per germline, CDR1 SGDLS and CDR2 YYNGEE. The CDR3: CASSALAGSSYNEQFF. The CDR3 DNA follows: TGTGCCAGCAGCGCCCTAGCGGGGAGCTCCTACAATGAGCAGTTCTTC.

The chain couples TRBV5-1 to TRBJ1-5; D may be TRBD1 (5 bases). The CDR3 is made up of 14 amino acids. V lost 2 bases and J lost 3, with 9 bases in between. Per germline, CDR1 SGHRS and CDR2 YFSETQ. CDR3 sequence (DNA): TGCGCCAGCAGCTTTGGAGGGGTCAATCAGCCCCAGCATTTT. Its translation is CASSFGGVNQPQHF.

V usage is TRBV30 and J usage is TRBJ2-7; tentative D call: TRBD2 (6 bases). The CDR3 loop spans 13 amino acids. The germline CDR1 and CDR2 sequences are GTSNPN and SVGIG (reference sequence). The ends were cut back, 3 bases at V and 0 bases at J, with 9 bases in the middle. CDR3 protein: CAWREGFSYEQYF. CDR3 DNA sequence: TGTGCCTGGAGGGAGGGGTTCTCCTACGAGCAGTACTTC.

The CDR3 DNA is TGTGCCAGCTCATCCCGGGACAGGGACACAGATACGCAGTATTTT. It specifies CASSSRDRDTDTQYF. The chain employs TRBV18 and TRBJ2-3; 9 nucleotides line up with TRBD1. This CDR3 comprises 15 residues. Germline V gives CDR1 KGHSH, CDR2 LQKENI. The trim removed 5 bases at V and 2 bases at J, leaving 5 bases unmatched.

The J gene is TRBJ2-5, the V gene TRBV2, with 8 bases identical to TRBD2. There are 15 residues in the CDR3. J was trimmed by 4 bases and V by 2 bases; bases with no gene match: 6. Germline CDR1 and CDR2: SNHLY and FYNNEI. The CDR3 coding sequence is TGTGCCAGCAGTGAATCGAGCGGGGGCGGAGAGACCCAGTACTTC. It is translated as CASSESSGGGETQYF.

V gene TRBV5-1 combines with J gene TRBJ1-6, with a tentative D call TRBD1 (6 bases). The V gene lost 2 bases and the J gene lost 10 bases, with 10 bases spanning the gap. This CDR3 spans 13 amino acids. Per the germline V gene, CDR1 is SGHRS and CDR2 is YFSETQ. Here the CDR3 DNA reads TGCGCCAGCAGCTTACAGGGAGAATCACCCCTCCACTTT. It is translated as CASSLQGESPLHF.

This chain joins TRBV7-6 and TRBJ1-2; unclear D gene. V lost 2 bases and J 10 bases, leaving 20 bases between the germline ends. CDR1 and CDR2 from the germline V gene are SGHVS and FNYEAQ. This CDR3 comprises 15 residues. CDR3 coding DNA: TGTGCCAGCAGCTTATACGTCGGGGAGGCGGTCGCCTACACCTTC. Translating gives CASSLYVGEAVAYTF.

The chain is built from TRBV7-8 and TRBJ1-5, with D perhaps TRBD1 (6 bases). The length of the CDR3 is 17 residues. V lost 5 bases and J 1 base, leaving 18 bases between the germline ends. Germline V gives CDR1 SGHVS, CDR2 FQNEAQ. The CDR3: CASSPGRGGGSNQPQHF. DNA of the CDR3: TGTGCCAGCAGCCCGGGGCGTGGGGGCGGGAGCAATCAGCCCCAGCATTTT.

The rearrangement uses TRBV7-9 and TRBJ2-5; 8 bases match TRBD1. The V and J ends lost 6 bases and 5 bases, in that order; junction bases with no gene match: 5. CDR3 length equals 13 residues. The V gene's germline CDR1 is SEHNR and CDR2 FQNEAQ (reference sequence). The CDR3 region has the DNA TGTGCCAGCAGTCAACCAGGGGGCGAGACCCAGTACTTC. Protein: CASSQPGGETQYF.

The chain has TRBV18 and TRBJ2-7; weak D call: TRBD1 (6 bases). The germline V gene encodes CDR1 KGHSH and CDR2 LQKENI. The length of the CDR3 is 13 residues. Trimming left V 3 bases short and J 5 bases short, with 11 bases between. The CDR3, as DNA: TGTGCCAGCTCACCCGAAGGGGGTCACGAGCAGTACGTC. Its translation is CASSPEGGHEQYV.

The count of this clone is one. The chain carries TRBV7-9 and TRBJ2-7, with 10 positions matching TRBD1. V shed 2 bases, J shed 0 bases, and the junction held 7 bases outside the gene matches. The CDR3 extends over 17 amino acids. Germline CDR1 and CDR2: SEHNR and FQNEAQ (reference sequence). The CDR3 is CASSLRTGTGASYEQYF. The CDR3, as DNA: TGTGCCAGCAGCTTACGGACCGGGACAGGGGCCTCCTACGAGCAGTACTTC.

The CDR3 spells CASSFSGGAGFHEQFF. The CDR3 DNA is TGTGCCAGCAGCTTTAGCGGGGGGGCCGGTTTCCATGAGCAGTTCTTC. V is TRBV5-4 and J is TRBJ2-1; 11 bases map to TRBD2. Trimming cost V 2 bases and J 8 bases; bases outside gene matches: 9. Germline assignment: CDR1 SGHNT and CDR2 YYREEE (reference sequence). There are 16 residues in the CDR3.

With respect to this clone: The same CDR3 is also encoded by other DNA sequences in this sample. The chain has TRBV5-1 and TRBJ1-1; D ambiguous. Trimming removed 1 base from V and 0 bases from J, with 7 bases in between. The CDR3 runs to 14 residues. CDR1 is SGHRS, CDR2 YFSETQ, per germline. The CDR3 loop reads CASSLLDMNTEAFF. The CDR3 DNA reads TGCGCCAGCAGCTTGCTCGACATGAACACTGAAGCTTTCTTT.

The CDR3 DNA sequence: TGCGCCAGCAGCTTGAGGGGTTTGTACACCGGGGAGCTGTTTTTT. Protein: CASSLRGLYTGELFF. The rearrangement joins TRBV5-1 to TRBJ2-2, with D maybe TRBD1 (5 bases). Per germline, CDR1 SGHRS and CDR2 YFSETQ. This CDR3 has 15 amino acids. The ends were cut back, 1 base at V and 3 bases at J, with 10 bases in the middle.

This chain connects TRBV28 to TRBJ1-4; TRBD1 aligns across 9 bases. V dropped 2 bases and J dropped 5; count of bases not matched to a gene: 6. Germline-derived CDR1 and CDR2 are MDHEN and SYDVKM. This CDR3 has 16 residues. This CDR3 reads CASSLDWTGANEKLFF. For the CDR3, the DNA is TGTGCCAGCAGTTTAGATTGGACAGGGGCGAATGAAAAACTGTTTTTT.

The genes are TRBV28 and TRBJ1-6; D might be TRBD1 (5 bases). The germline CDR1 and CDR2 sequences are MDHEN and SYDVKM. The V gene lost 9 bases and the J gene lost 6 bases, with 18 bases spanning the gap. The length of the CDR3 is 15 residues. The CDR3 DNA reads as TGTGCCAGTCTTACCCCGACAGTGGCTAATTCACCCCTCCACTTT. Residues: CASLTPTVANSPLHF.

This clone was found a few times. The chain is built from TRBV4-1 and TRBJ1-2, with unresolved D. Germline CDR1 reads MGHRA; CDR2 reads YSYEKL. The germline V and J ends were trimmed by 6 bases and 2 bases, with 10 bases remaining between them. The length of the CDR3 is 13 residues. The CDR3 DNA sequence: TGCGCCAGCAGTAGAGCTGAAAACTATGGCTACACCTTC. It yields the protein CASSRAENYGYTF.

The count of this clone is one. The rearrangement joins TRBV11-2 to TRBJ1-4; tentative D call: TRBD1 (6 bases). V lost 2 bases to trimming and J lost 8 bases, with 15 bases between them. CDR1 is SGHAT and CDR2 is FQNNGV in the germline V gene. This CDR3 has 15 residues. CDR3 nucleotides: TGTGCCAGCAGCTTAAGGACAGCGTTAGGAGAAAAACTGTTTTTT. Its protein product is CASSLRTALGEKLFF.